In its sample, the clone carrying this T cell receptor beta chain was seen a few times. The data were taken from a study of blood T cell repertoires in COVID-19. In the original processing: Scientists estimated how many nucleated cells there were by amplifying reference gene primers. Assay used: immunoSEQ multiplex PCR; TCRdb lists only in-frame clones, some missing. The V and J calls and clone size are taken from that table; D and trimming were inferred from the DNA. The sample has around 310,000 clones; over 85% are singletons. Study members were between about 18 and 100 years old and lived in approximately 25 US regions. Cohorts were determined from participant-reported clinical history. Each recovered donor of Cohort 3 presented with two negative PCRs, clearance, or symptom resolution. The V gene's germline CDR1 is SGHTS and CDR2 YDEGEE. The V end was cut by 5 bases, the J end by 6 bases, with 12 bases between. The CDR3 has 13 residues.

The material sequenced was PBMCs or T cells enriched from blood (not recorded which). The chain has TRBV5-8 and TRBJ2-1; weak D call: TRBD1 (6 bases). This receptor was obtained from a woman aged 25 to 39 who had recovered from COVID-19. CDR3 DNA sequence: TGTGCCAGCAGTTCGACACAGGGCAATGAGCAGTTCTTC. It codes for CASSSTQGNEQFF.